Presented here are 8 T cell receptor beta chains from one specimen sequenced in a study of T cell responses to AZD1222 COVID-19 vaccine. This table comes from immunoSEQ multiplex PCR, and its TCRdb copy is limited to in-frame clones, with some not included. The table lists approximately 150,000 clones, about 90% of them singletons, with roughly 6% in the top ten. Sequences were derived from peripheral blood, sampled 28 days after the second AZD1222 dose. These receptors came from an adult who received the AZD1222 COVID-19 vaccine.

The chain couples TRBV4-1 to TRBJ2-5; 7 bases are shared with TRBD2. The CDR3 is 17 residues long. Germline trimming cut 7 bases from V and 4 bases from J; bases unmatched to any gene: 18. CDR1 and CDR2 (germline): MGHRA, YSYEKL. CDR3 in amino acids: CASTKSPGTTRGETQYF. The DNA for the CDR3 is TGCGCCAGCACCAAAAGTCCCGGGACTACACGTGGAGAGACCCAGTACTTC.

The rearrangement uses TRBV5-5 and TRBJ2-1; 10 nucleotides match TRBD1. V lost 5 bases to trimming and J lost 8 bases; unmatched junction nucleotides: 7. Germline V lookup: CDR1 SGHKS, CDR2 YYEKEE (reference sequence). The CDR3 contains 14 residues. CDR3 nucleotide sequence: TGTGCCAGCAGTCGGGACAGGGGACTGGATGAGCAGTTCTTC. Protein: CASSRDRGLDEQFF. Looking up the rest from reference TRBV5-5 and TRBJ2-1 gives the full variable domain: DAGVTQSPTHLIKTRGQQVTLRCSPISGHKSVSWYQQVLGQGPQFIFQYYEKEERGRGNFPDRFSARQFPNYSSELNVNALLLGDSALYLCASSRDRGLDEQFFGPGTRLTVL.

The chain is built from TRBV7-3 and TRBJ1-6, with 8 bases matching TRBD1. The CDR3 sequence is 16 residues long. CDR1 is SGHTA and CDR2 is FQGTGA in the germline V gene. The trim removed 4 bases at V and 10 bases at J, leaving 12 bases unmatched. CDR3 in amino acids: CASSSTPQGAGSPLHF. For the CDR3, the DNA is TGTGCCAGCAGCTCCACCCCCCAGGGGGCAGGGTCACCCCTCCACTTT.

This chain joins TRBV3-1 (or the pseudogene TRBV3-2) and TRBJ2-3; D ambiguous. The CDR3 loop spans 20 amino acids. V was cut by 1 base and J by 0 bases, with 23 bases left in between. Germline assignment: CDR1 LGHDT and CDR2 YNNKEL (reference sequence). The chain's CDR3 is CASSQGILRRTDGSTDTQYF. The CDR3 DNA follows: TGTGCCAGCAGCCAAGGTATTCTACGTCGGACCGATGGTAGCACAGATACGCAGTATTTT.

V gene TRBV28 combines with J gene TRBJ1-1; D not certain. The V end lost 4 bases, the J end lost 2 bases, and 14 bases lay between the germline ends. CDR1 and CDR2 from the germline V gene are MDHEN and SYDVKM. This CDR3 has 15 residues. For the CDR3, the DNA is TGTGCCAGCAGTTCGACGGGTTCCCTTAACACTGAAGCTTTCTTT. This translates into CASSSTGSLNTEAFF.

V is TRBV5-6 and J is TRBJ1-4; 7 bases are shared with TRBD1. Germline loops: CDR1 SGHDT, CDR2 YYEEEE. This CDR3 has 16 residues. J lost 3 bases, V lost 0 bases, and 5 bases had no gene match. The CDR3 is CASSLAGGTANEKLFF. The DNA of the CDR3 is TGTGCCAGCAGCTTGGCAGGTGGGACAGCTAATGAAAAACTGTTTTTT.

The table lists this clone with a count of one. The CDR3 loop is CASSPPSFGAGGANVLTF. The CDR3 nucleotides are TGTGCCAGCTCACCCCCATCCTTTGGGGCGGGGGGGGCCAACGTCCTGACTTTC. This chain joins TRBV18 and TRBJ2-6, with TRBD2 as a possible D gene (6 bases). Germline loops: CDR1 KGHSH, CDR2 LQKENI. The CDR3 length is 18 residues. Deletions cut 3 bases from V and 4 bases from J, with 19 bases between.

As to this clone: The sample carries other DNA sequences with the same CDR3. The chain combines TRBV5-1 with TRBJ1-1, with D unresolved. Trimming cost V 3 bases and J 0 bases, with 6 bases left between them. The CDR3 covers 13 residues. The germline V gene has CDR1 SGHRS and CDR2 YFSETQ. This chain's CDR3 is CASSSGLNTEAFF. The CDR3 region has the DNA TGCGCCAGCAGCTCCGGCTTGAACACTGAAGCTTTCTTT.